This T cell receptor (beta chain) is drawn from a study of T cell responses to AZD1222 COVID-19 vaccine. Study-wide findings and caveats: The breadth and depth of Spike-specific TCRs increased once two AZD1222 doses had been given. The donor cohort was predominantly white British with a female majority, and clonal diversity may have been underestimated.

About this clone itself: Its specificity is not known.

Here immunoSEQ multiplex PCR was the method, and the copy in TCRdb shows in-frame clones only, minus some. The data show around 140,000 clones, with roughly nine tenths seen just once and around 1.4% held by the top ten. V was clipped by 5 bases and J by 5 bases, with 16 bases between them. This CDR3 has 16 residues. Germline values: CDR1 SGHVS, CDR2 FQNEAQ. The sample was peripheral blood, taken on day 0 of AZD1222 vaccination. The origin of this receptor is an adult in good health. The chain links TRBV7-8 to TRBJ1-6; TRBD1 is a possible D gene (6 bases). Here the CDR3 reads CASSPRQVVDNSPLHF. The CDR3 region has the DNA TGTGCCAGCAGCCCTCGACAGGTCGTGGATAATTCACCCCTCCACTTT.